A selection of T cell receptor beta chains follows, all from one sample in a study of T cell repertoires in cytomegalovirus infection. TCRdb re-called the reads with MiXCR, one entry per CDR3 protein. The table has around 450,000 distinct CDR3 sequences, approximately 32% seen once; the top ten hold roughly 13%. Sequencing was performed on PBMCs. These receptors all stem from a human donor in good health (CMV status not recorded). Some clones in this sample may be carry-over from other donors' samples. CDR3s include the opening cysteine and the closing phenylalanine or tryptophan. D genes are given only for firm matches. Not every row has a clone size; where given, it reads once, few, many or a size class.

>TRBD1|.|TRBJ1-1|TRBV7-8|14
TGTGCCAGCAGCTTGGGACAGGGCCCCTATGAAGCTTTCTTT
CASSLGQGPYEAFF
>.|.|TRBJ2-7|TRBV6-2/TRBV6-3|13
TGTGCCAGCATAGGAGGGGTGATCTACGAGCAGTACTTC
CASIGGVIYEQYF
>.|.|TRBJ2-5|TRBV3-1|15
TGTGCCAGCAGCCAAGATTGGAGAAGGAGCGGGACCCAGTACTTC
CASSQDWRRSGTQYF
>.|.|TRBJ2-1|TRBV10-3|16
TGTGCCATCAGTGAAACTCTACAGATCTCCTACAATGAGCAGTTCTTC
CAISETLQISYNEQFF
>.|.|TRBJ2-5|TRBV6-6|16
TGTGCCAGCAGTTATTCGTCTCAGAGATACCAAGAGACCCAGTACTTC
CASSYSSQRYQETQYF
>TRBD1|.|TRBJ2-2|TRBV5-1|17
TGCGCCAGCAGCTCCCCTCCGGGACAGATAGTGACCGGGGAGCTGTTTTTT
CASSSPPGQIVTGELFF
>.|many|TRBJ1-2|TRBV7-2|18
TGTGCCAGCAGCTTAATAGGTACACGGACGAACACTAACTATGGCTACACCTTC
CASSLIGTRTNTNYGYTF
>.|.|TRBJ1-4|TRBV20-1|15
TGCAGTACCTTTTTGAAGGGAACAACTAATGAAAAACTGTTTTTT
CSTFLKGTTNEKLFF
>TRBD1|.|TRBJ1-5|TRBV27|17
TGTGCCAGCAGTTTACGATGGGACAGGTTCCTCAATCAGCCCCAGCATTTT
CASSLRWDRFLNQPQHF
>.|few|TRBJ1-5|TRBV19|14
TGTGCCAGTAGTATTAGGCAGGGCAATCAGCCCCAGCATTTT
CASSIRQGNQPQHF
>.|.|TRBJ2-3|TRBV6-5|14
TGTGCCAGCAGTTACTCGTCAGCTACAGATACGCAGTATTTT
CASSYSSATDTQYF
>.|few|TRBJ2-1|TRBV2|15
TGTGCCAGCAGTCCACACAGGAGCTCCTACAATGAGCAGTTCTTC
CASSPHRSSYNEQFF
>TRBD1|.|TRBJ1-1|TRBV12-3/TRBV12-4|14
TGTGCCAGCAGTTTCAGACAGGGGGCCGGTGAAGCTTTCTTT
CASSFRQGAGEAFF
>.|.|TRBJ2-7|TRBV29-1|12
TGCAGCGTTGAATCCGGGGCGCGCGAGCAGTACTTC
CSVESGAREQYF
>.|.|TRBJ1-1|TRBV19|12
TGTGCCAGTAGTATTTCTGATTTTGAAGCTTTCTTT
CASSISDFEAFF
>.|many|TRBJ2-2|TRBV7-2|14
TGTGCCAGCAGCCGGACGAGGAACACCGGGGAGCTGTTTTTT
CASSRTRNTGELFF
>.|.|TRBJ2-1|TRBV7-9|11
TGTGCCAGCAGCATAACAGCGTGGTGGTTCTTC
CASSITAWWFF
>.|few|TRBJ1-5|TRBV10-3|15
TGTGCCACCCGGGCGAGCGACCCCCCTAATCAGCCCCAGCATTTT
CATRASDPPNQPQHF
>.|.|TRBJ2-7|TRBV28|14
TGTGCCAGCAGTGGAGGGGACAGCTCCTACGAGCAGTACTTC
CASSGGDSSYEQYF
>.|.|TRBJ2-3|TRBV15|17
TGTGCCACCAGCAGAGTCCCCGACGGTCCTAGCACAGATACGCAGTATTTT
CATSRVPDGPSTDTQYF
>TRBD2|.|TRBJ2-7|TRBV20-1|12
TGCAGTTCGAGGCTAGCGGGGGACGGGCAGTACTTC
CSSRLAGDGQYF
>.|.|TRBJ1-2|TRBV5-6|15
TGTGCCAGCAGCTTGGTAGGGGATTTTAACTATGGCTACACCTTC
CASSLVGDFNYGYTF
>TRBD1|many|TRBJ1-2|TRBV7-2|19
TGTGCCAGCAGCCGCCAGACGGGACAGGGGATTGGTTACGGTTTTGGCTACACCTTC
CASSRQTGQGIGYGFGYTF
>.|many|TRBJ2-2|TRBV7-2|14
TGTGCCAGCAGCTTACTCGGAGCGACCGGGGAGCTGTTTTTT
CASSLLGATGELFF
>TRBD1|.|TRBJ2-3|TRBV11-2|16
TGTGCCAGCAGCCATCGAGATAGGGGGCCCACAGATACGCAGTATTTT
CASSHRDRGPTDTQYF
>.|few|TRBJ2-1|TRBV6-2/TRBV6-3|13
TGTGCCAGCAGCCGAGACGGGGGCAATGAGCAGTTCTTC
CASSRDGGNEQFF
>TRBD1|once|TRBJ1-2|TRBV5-1|14
TGCGCCAGCAGCGTTCTGACAGGGACCGATGGCTACACCTTC
CASSVLTGTDGYTF
>.|few|TRBJ2-7|TRBV10-3|15
TGTGCCATCAGTGAACTTCAACGGGACCTTGCCGAGCAGTACTTC
CAISELQRDLAEQYF
>.|many|TRBJ1-1|TRBV6-1|12
TGTGCCAGCAGTGAAGATCGGACTGAAGCTTTCTTT
CASSEDRTEAFF
>.|few|TRBJ1-1|TRBV6-5|14
TGTGCCAGCAGTTCCCATCAGGGGAACACTGAAGCTTTCTTT
CASSSHQGNTEAFF
>TRBD1|.|TRBJ2-7|TRBV20-1|13
TGCAGTGCAGAGACAGGGCTCCTCTACGAGCAGTACTTC
CSAETGLLYEQYF
>.|.|TRBJ1-5|TRBV19|16
TGTGCCAGCGTTGATCAGACAGGTTGGGAAGGTCAGCCCCGGCATTTT
CASVDQTGWEGQPRHF
>.|few|TRBJ2-7|TRBV11-3|13
TGTGCCAGCAGCCAAGGGTCCTCCTACGAGCAGTACTTC
CASSQGSSYEQYF
>TRBD2|once|TRBJ2-7|TRBV28|14
TGTGCCAGCAGACTAGCGGGGGGGCCGGGGGAGCAGTACTTC
CASRLAGGPGEQYF
>TRBD1|many|TRBJ1-4|TRBV7-8|13
TGTGCCAGCAGCTCGGACAGGGGGCAAAAACTGTTTTTT
CASSSDRGQKLFF